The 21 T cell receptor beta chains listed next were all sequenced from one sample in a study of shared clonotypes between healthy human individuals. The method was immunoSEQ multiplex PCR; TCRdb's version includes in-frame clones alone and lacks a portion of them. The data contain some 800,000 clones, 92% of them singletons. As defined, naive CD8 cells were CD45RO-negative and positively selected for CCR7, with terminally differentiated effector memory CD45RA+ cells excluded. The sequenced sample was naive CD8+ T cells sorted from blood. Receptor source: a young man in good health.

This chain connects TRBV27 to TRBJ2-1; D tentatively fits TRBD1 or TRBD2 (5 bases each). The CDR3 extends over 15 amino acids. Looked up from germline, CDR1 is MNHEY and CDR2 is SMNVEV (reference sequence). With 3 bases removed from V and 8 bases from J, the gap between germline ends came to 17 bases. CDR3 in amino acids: CASSLTVMVSDEQFF. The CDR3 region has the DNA TGTGCCAGCAGTTTGACAGTCATGGTTAGCGATGAGCAGTTCTTC.

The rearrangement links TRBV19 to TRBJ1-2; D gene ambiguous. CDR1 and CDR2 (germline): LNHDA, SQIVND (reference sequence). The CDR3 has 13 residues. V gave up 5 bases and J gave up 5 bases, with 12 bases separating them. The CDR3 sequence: CASSPRAFYGYTF. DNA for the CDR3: TGTGCCAGTAGTCCAAGGGCCTTTTATGGCTACACCTTC.

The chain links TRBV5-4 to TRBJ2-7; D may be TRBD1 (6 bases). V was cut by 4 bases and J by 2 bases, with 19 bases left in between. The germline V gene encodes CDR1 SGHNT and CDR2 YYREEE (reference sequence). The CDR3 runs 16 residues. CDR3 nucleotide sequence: TGTGCCAGCAGCCCCGGGCAGGGGAGTTTTCCCTACGAGCAGTACTTC. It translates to CASSPGQGSFPYEQYF.

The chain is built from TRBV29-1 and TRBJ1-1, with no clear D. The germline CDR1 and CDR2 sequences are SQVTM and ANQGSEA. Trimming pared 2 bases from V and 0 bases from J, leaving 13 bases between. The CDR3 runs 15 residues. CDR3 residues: CSVELYETVNTEAFF. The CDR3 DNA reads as TGCAGCGTTGAATTGTATGAGACGGTGAACACTGAAGCTTTCTTT.

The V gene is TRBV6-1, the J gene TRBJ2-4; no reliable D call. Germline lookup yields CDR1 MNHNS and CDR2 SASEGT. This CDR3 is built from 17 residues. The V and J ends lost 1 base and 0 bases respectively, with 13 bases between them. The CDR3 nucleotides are TGTGCCAGCAGTGAAGTGGGCGGTGCAGTAGCCAAAAACATTCAGTACTTC. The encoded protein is CASSEVGGAVAKNIQYF.

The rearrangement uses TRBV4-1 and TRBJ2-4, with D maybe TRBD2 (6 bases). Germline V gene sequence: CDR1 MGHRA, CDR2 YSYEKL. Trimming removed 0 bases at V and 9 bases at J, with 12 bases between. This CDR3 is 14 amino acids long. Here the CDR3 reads CASSQEEGYFIQYF. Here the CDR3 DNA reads TGCGCCAGCAGCCAAGAGGAGGGCTATTTCATTCAGTACTTC.

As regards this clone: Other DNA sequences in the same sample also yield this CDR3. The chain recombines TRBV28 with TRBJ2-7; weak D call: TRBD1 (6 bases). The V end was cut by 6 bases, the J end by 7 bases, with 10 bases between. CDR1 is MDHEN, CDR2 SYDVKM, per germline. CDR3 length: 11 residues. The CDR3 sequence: CASSLGGEQYF. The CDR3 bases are TGTGCCAGCAGCTTAGGGGGAGAGCAGTACTTC.

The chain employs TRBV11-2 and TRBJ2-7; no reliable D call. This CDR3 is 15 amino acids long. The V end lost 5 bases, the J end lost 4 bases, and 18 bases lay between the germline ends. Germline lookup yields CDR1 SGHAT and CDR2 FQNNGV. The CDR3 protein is CASSPGASPSYEQYF. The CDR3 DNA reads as TGTGCCAGCAGCCCAGGAGCGAGCCCCTCGTACGAGCAGTACTTC.

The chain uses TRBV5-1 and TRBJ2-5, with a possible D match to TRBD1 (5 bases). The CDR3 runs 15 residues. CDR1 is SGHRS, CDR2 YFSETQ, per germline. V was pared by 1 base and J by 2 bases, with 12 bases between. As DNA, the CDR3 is TGCGCCAGCAGCTTGCGTAAGGGGCTTCAAGAGACCCAGTACTTC. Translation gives CASSLRKGLQETQYF.

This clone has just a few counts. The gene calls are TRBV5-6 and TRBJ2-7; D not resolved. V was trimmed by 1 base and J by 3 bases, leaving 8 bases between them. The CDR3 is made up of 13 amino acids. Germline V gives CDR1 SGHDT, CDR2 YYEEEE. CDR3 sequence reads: CASSLSQSYEQYF. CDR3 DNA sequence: TGTGCCAGCAGCTTGTCCCAGAGCTACGAGCAGTACTTC.

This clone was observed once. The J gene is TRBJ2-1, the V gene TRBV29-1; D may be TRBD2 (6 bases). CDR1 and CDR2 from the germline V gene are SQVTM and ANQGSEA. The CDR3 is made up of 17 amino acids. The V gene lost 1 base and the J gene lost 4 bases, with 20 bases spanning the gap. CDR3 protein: CSVEGPVSGEVYNEQFF. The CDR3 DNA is TGCAGCGTTGAAGGCCCCGTTAGCGGCGAGGTGTACAATGAGCAGTTCTTC.

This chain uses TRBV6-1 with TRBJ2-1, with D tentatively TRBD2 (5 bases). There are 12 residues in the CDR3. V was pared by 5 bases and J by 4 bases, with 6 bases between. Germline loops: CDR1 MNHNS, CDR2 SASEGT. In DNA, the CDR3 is TGTGCCAGCAGTAGAGGGTACAATGAGCAGTTCTTC. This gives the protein CASSRGYNEQFF.

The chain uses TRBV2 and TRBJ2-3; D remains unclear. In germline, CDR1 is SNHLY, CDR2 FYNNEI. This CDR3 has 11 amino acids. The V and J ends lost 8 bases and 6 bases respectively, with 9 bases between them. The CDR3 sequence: CASPQRDTQYF. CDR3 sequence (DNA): TGTGCCAGCCCGCAGAGGGATACGCAGTATTTT.

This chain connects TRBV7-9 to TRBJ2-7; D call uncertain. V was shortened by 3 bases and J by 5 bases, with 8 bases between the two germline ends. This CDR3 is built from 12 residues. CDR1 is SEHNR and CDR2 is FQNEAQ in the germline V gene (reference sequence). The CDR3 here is CASSFEANEQYF. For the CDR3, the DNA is TGTGCCAGCAGCTTCGAAGCAAACGAGCAGTACTTC.

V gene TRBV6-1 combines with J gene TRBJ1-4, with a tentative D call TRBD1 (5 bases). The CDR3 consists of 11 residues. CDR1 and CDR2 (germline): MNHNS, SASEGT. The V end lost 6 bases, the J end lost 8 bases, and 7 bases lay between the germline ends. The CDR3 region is CASRGGEKLFF. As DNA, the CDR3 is TGTGCCAGCAGGGGGGGGGAAAAACTGTTTTTT.

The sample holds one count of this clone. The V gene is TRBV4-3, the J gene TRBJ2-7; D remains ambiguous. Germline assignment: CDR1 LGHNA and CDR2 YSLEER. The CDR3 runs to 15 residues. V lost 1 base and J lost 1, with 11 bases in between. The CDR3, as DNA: TGCGCCAGCAGCCAAGGGTCCTCGATATCCTACGAGCAGTACTTC. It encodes CASSQGSSISYEQYF.

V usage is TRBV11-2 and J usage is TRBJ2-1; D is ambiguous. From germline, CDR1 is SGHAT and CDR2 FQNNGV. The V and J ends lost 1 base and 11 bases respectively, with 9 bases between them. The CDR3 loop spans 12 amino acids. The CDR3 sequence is CASSLGPNQQFF. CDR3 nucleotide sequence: TGTGCCAGCAGCTTAGGACCTAATCAGCAGTTCTTC.

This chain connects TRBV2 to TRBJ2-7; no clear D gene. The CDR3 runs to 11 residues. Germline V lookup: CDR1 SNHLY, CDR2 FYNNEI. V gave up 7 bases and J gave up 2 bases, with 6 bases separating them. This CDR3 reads CASTQAYEQYF. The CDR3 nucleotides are TGTGCCAGCACCCAGGCCTACGAGCAGTACTTC.

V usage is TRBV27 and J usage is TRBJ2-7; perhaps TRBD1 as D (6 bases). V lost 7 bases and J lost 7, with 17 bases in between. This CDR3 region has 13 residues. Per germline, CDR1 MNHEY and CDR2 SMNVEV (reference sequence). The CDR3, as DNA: TGTGCCAGCAAGACAGGTTCCGGAGGAGAGCAGTACTTC. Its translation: CASKTGSGGEQYF.

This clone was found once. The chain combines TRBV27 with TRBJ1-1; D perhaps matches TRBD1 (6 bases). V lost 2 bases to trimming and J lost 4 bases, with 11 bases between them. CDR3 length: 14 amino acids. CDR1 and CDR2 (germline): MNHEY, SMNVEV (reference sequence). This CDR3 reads CASSLVFRGTEAFF. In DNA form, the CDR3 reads TGTGCCAGCAGTTTAGTCTTCAGGGGCACTGAAGCTTTCTTT.

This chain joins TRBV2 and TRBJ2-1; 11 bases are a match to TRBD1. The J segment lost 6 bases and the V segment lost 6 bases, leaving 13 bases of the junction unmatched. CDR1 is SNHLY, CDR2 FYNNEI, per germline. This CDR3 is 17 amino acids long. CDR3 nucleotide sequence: TGTGCCAGCAGAACTTTAAAAGATGGGACAGGGGGCAATGAGCAGTTCTTC. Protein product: CASRTLKDGTGGNEQFF.